Sequencing of this TCR beta chain was carried out in a study of blood T cell repertoires in COVID-19. Across the whole study: Samples of COVID-19 (acute and convalescent) were obtained from the United States, Italy and Spain. PBMCs, B-cell-depleted T cells, or T cells provided the cDNA or gDNA that made up the material.

Original processing notes: Reference gene primer amplification gave estimated nucleated cell counts. Produced via immunoSEQ multiplex PCR; TCRdb's table is partial and in-frame only. That table furnishes V, J and clone size, whereas the DNA furnished D and trimming. This sample has fewer than 200,000 clones, with roughly 86% found just once. The germline V gene has CDR1 GTSNPN and CDR2 SVGIG (reference sequence). The CDR3 spans 15 residues. J lost 2 bases, V lost 3 bases, and 7 bases had no gene match. The chain carries TRBV30 and TRBJ2-3; TRBD1 aligns across 8 bases. Sequencing used peripheral blood. The receptor was derived from a man aged 35 to 55 who had recovered from COVID-19. The CDR3 spells CAWRPTGAHTDTQYF. CDR3 bases: TGTGCCTGGAGGCCGACAGGGGCCCACACAGATACGCAGTATTTT.